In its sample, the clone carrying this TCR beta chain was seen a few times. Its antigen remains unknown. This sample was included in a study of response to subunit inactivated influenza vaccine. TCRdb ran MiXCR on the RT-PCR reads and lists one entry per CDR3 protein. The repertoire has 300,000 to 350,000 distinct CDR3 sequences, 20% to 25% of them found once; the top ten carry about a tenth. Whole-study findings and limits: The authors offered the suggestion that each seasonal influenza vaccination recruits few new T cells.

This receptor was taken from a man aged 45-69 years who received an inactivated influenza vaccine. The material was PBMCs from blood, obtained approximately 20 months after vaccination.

CDR3 sequence reads: CASSRTGGQRPYNEQFF. CDR3 nucleotide sequence: TGCGCCAGCAGCCGGACAGGGGGGCAAAGGCCCTACAATGAGCAGTTCTTC. The rearrangement links TRBV5-1 to TRBJ2-1, with 10 positions matching TRBD1. Germline lookup yields CDR1 SGHRS and CDR2 YFSETQ. V shed 4 bases and J 2 bases; nucleotides not matched to a gene: 9. The CDR3 is 17 amino acids.